This is a list of T cell receptor beta chains from one sample in a study of PD-1 blockade in classical Hodgkin lymphoma. Method: immunoSEQ multiplex PCR; TCRdb's copy keeps in-frame clones and lacks some. The sample contains more than 30,000 clones, around 90% of which appear only once. The source material was peripheral blood mononuclear cells (PBMCs), sampled before the second cycle of nivolumab. The receptors were gathered from a human donor with classical Hodgkin lymphoma. CDR3s include the opening cysteine and the closing phenylalanine or tryptophan. The D gene is left open where the match is weak. Not every row has a clone size; where given, it reads once, few, many or a size class.

J: TRBJ2-7
size: -
V: TRBV30
D: -
DNA: TGTGCCTGGAGTGTTTCTACGGACTACGAGCAGTACTTC
CDR3: CAWSVSTDYEQYF

J: TRBJ2-3
size: -
V: TRBV7-3
D: TRBD2
DNA: TGTGCCAGCAGCTTTATAGCGGGAGGCAAGGATACGCAGTATTTT
CDR3: CASSFIAGGKDTQYF

J: TRBJ2-1
size: -
V: TRBV7-2
D: -
DNA: TGTGCCAGCAGCTCAAGAGACTACCGGGACTCCATGTTCTTC
CDR3: CASSSRDYRDSMFF

J: TRBJ1-3
size: -
V: TRBV9
D: -
DNA: TGTGCCAGCAGCACCCTGGGGGGGGTAGGAACTGGAAACACCATATATTTT
CDR3: CASSTLGGVGTGNTIYF

J: TRBJ2-2
size: -
V: TRBV5-1
D: -
DNA: TGCGCCAGCAGCTTTAATCCGGGGTGGGAAACCGGGGAGCTGTTTTTT
CDR3: CASSFNPGWETGELFF

J: TRBJ2-7
size: -
V: TRBV7-9
D: -
DNA: TGTGCCAGCAGCCCGACGGACTCCTACGAGCAGTACTTC
CDR3: CASSPTDSYEQYF

J: TRBJ1-2
size: -
V: TRBV30
D: -
DNA: TGTGCCTGGAATCAAGGGGGGTCTAACTATGGCTACACCTTC
CDR3: CAWNQGGSNYGYTF

J: TRBJ2-7
size: -
V: TRBV27
D: TRBD1
DNA: TGTGCCAGCACTTCCCGGGACAGGCACGAGCAGTACTTC
CDR3: CASTSRDRHEQYF

J: TRBJ2-3
size: -
V: TRBV2
D: -
DNA: TGTGCCAGCAGTGAATTGGCAGGCACAGATACGCAGTATTTT
CDR3: CASSELAGTDTQYF

J: TRBJ2-3
size: -
V: TRBV28
D: -
DNA: TGTGCCAGCAGCCTTAGGGATACGCAGTATTTT
CDR3: CASSLRDTQYF

J: TRBJ1-1
size: -
V: TRBV6-6
D: -
DNA: TGTGCCAGCTTCCGGGACGGAGGAATGAACACTGAAGCTTTCTTT
CDR3: CASFRDGGMNTEAFF

J: TRBJ2-7
size: -
V: TRBV7-6
D: -
DNA: TGTGCCAGCAGCCCGAACGTGGCAGATTCCTACGAGCAGTACTTC
CDR3: CASSPNVADSYEQYF

J: TRBJ1-5
size: -
V: TRBV11-3
D: -
DNA: TGTGCCAGCAGCTTAGATCCAGGCCAGCCCCAGCATTTT
CDR3: CASSLDPGQPQHF

J: TRBJ1-1
size: -
V: TRBV10-3
D: -
DNA: TGTGCCATCGGGGGGGGGCAAAGTGAAGCTTTCTTT
CDR3: CAIGGGQSEAFF

J: TRBJ2-7
size: -
V: TRBV11-2
D: TRBD2
DNA: TGTGCCAGCAGCTTCCTTGGCGGGGGAGACTACGAGCAGTACTTC
CDR3: CASSFLGGGDYEQYF

J: TRBJ1-1
size: -
V: TRBV6-1
D: -
DNA: TGTGCCAGCAGTGTAAGGCTATCGAACACTGAAGCTTTCTTT
CDR3: CASSVRLSNTEAFF

J: TRBJ2-7
size: -
V: TRBV7-8
D: TRBD2
DNA: TGTGCCAGCAGCAACCCGGGACTAGCGGGAGGGACGAGAGGTTACGAGCAGTACTTC
CDR3: CASSNPGLAGGTRGYEQYF

J: TRBJ2-2
size: -
V: TRBV19
D: TRBD2
DNA: TGTGCCAGTAGGATCGCGGGAGTTACGAACACCGGGGAGCTGTTTTTT
CDR3: CASRIAGVTNTGELFF

J: TRBJ1-1
size: -
V: TRBV25-1
D: -
DNA: TGTGCCAGCAGTGCAGGACTGACTGAAGCTTTCTTT
CDR3: CASSAGLTEAFF

J: TRBJ2-3
size: -
V: TRBV30
D: -
DNA: TGTGCCTGGAGTTTTTCGGTGGTGCAGTATTTT
CDR3: CAWSFSVVQYF

J: TRBJ1-4
size: -
V: TRBV5-5
D: -
DNA: TGTGCCAGCAGCTTGGACACACCATTTGGTGAAAAACTGTTTTTT
CDR3: CASSLDTPFGEKLFF

J: TRBJ1-1
size: -
V: TRBV29-1
D: TRBD1
DNA: TGCAGCGCCGAACCCCAACAGGGGGTCACTGAAGCTTTCTTT
CDR3: CSAEPQQGVTEAFF

J: TRBJ2-1
size: -
V: TRBV27
D: -
DNA: TGTGCCAGCAGTTTGGTTAATGAGCAGTTCTTC
CDR3: CASSLVNEQFF

J: TRBJ1-3
size: -
V: TRBV14
D: -
DNA: TGTGCCAGCAGCCTAATTGGAGCTACCATATATTTT
CDR3: CASSLIGATIYF

J: TRBJ1-4
size: -
V: TRBV27
D: TRBD1
DNA: TGTGCCAGCAGCTCTCATGCAAGGGGGCTTGAAAAACTGTTTTTT
CDR3: CASSSHARGLEKLFF

J: TRBJ2-1
size: -
V: TRBV6-5
D: -
DNA: TGTGCCAGCAGTTACGTCTCGGGAAATGAGCAGTTCTTC
CDR3: CASSYVSGNEQFF

J: TRBJ2-2
size: -
V: TRBV19
D: TRBD2
DNA: TGTGCCAGTAGCTGGGCGACTAGCGCGGCCGGGGAGCTGTTTTTT
CDR3: CASSWATSAAGELFF

J: TRBJ2-2
size: -
V: TRBV9
D: TRBD2
DNA: TGTGCCAGCAGCCTAGCGGGAGGTTCCGGGGAGCTGTTTTTT
CDR3: CASSLAGGSGELFF

J: TRBJ2-1
size: -
V: TRBV19
D: TRBD2
DNA: TGTGCCAGTAGTACTCCCCGACTAGCGGACAATGAGCAGTTCTTC
CDR3: CASSTPRLADNEQFF

J: TRBJ1-1
size: -
V: TRBV9
D: -
DNA: TGTGCCAGCAGCGTAGTTGGGGGGGCTGAAGCTTTCTTT
CDR3: CASSVVGGAEAFF

J: TRBJ2-3
size: -
V: TRBV5-1
D: -
DNA: TGCGCCAGCAGCTTGGGTGGGGCCTTTAGCACAGATACGCAGTATTTT
CDR3: CASSLGGAFSTDTQYF

J: TRBJ2-5
size: -
V: TRBV2
D: -
DNA: TGTGCCAGCACTTTCGGACCCATCCAAGAGACCCAGTACTTC
CDR3: CASTFGPIQETQYF

J: TRBJ2-1
size: -
V: TRBV29-1
D: TRBD1
DNA: TGCAGCGCGAGACAGGGGAACGTCAATGAGCAGTTCTTC
CDR3: CSARQGNVNEQFF

J: TRBJ2-7
size: -
V: TRBV13
D: -
DNA: TGTGCCAGCAGCTCCATCACGGACCCCTACGAGCAGTACTTC
CDR3: CASSSITDPYEQYF

J: TRBJ1-1
size: -
V: TRBV10-3
D: -
DNA: TGTGCCATCAGTGAGCCGGTGACGGGGAACACTGAAGCTTTCTTT
CDR3: CAISEPVTGNTEAFF

J: TRBJ2-1
size: -
V: TRBV7-9
D: TRBD2
DNA: TGTGCCAGCAGCTCACTAGCGAACTCCTACAATGAGCAGTTCTTC
CDR3: CASSSLANSYNEQFF

J: TRBJ2-7
size: -
V: TRBV7-8
D: TRBD2
DNA: TGTGCCAGCAGCCATCCCTGGACTAGCGGGAGGGCCCACGAGCAGTACTTC
CDR3: CASSHPWTSGRAHEQYF

J: TRBJ2-7
size: -
V: TRBV19
D: TRBD1
DNA: TGTGCCAGTAGTATAGCAGGGGGCTCCTACGAGCAGTACTTC
CDR3: CASSIAGGSYEQYF

J: TRBJ1-2
size: -
V: TRBV18
D: TRBD1
DNA: TGTGCCAGCTCAGCCTTGGGACAGGGCTATGGCTACACCTTC
CDR3: CASSALGQGYGYTF

J: TRBJ2-1
size: -
V: TRBV4-1
D: -
DNA: TGCGCCAGCAGCCGGTCCCGGAGTGGGGCCAACTACAATGAGCAGTTCTTC
CDR3: CASSRSRSGANYNEQFF

J: TRBJ2-7
size: -
V: TRBV30
D: -
DNA: TGTGCCTGGAGTTTCATGGAGGGAGCCTACGAGCAGTACTTC
CDR3: CAWSFMEGAYEQYF

J: TRBJ2-7
size: -
V: TRBV30
D: -
DNA: TGTGCCTGGAGCTACTTTAGGGCAGGGAATTTCTACGAGCAGTACTTC
CDR3: CAWSYFRAGNFYEQYF

J: TRBJ1-4
size: -
V: TRBV18
D: -
DNA: TGTGCCAGCTCACCCCAGGGTCCAACTAATGAAAAACTGTTTTTT
CDR3: CASSPQGPTNEKLFF

J: TRBJ2-7
size: -
V: TRBV29-1
D: -
DNA: TGCAGCGTGAGATCGGGACTCGGTTACGAGCAGTACTTC
CDR3: CSVRSGLGYEQYF

J: TRBJ2-4
size: -
V: TRBV7-9
D: -
DNA: TGTGCCAGCAGCTTATTCGCTCCTGGAAACATTCAGTACTTC
CDR3: CASSLFAPGNIQYF

J: TRBJ2-7
size: -
V: TRBV29-1
D: TRBD1
DNA: TGCAGCGTTGAACAGGGGGTCGGCGAGCAGTACTTC
CDR3: CSVEQGVGEQYF

J: TRBJ2-7
size: -
V: TRBV7-6
D: -
DNA: TGTGCCAGCAGCGAAGGGTCCAACTACGAGCAGTACTTC
CDR3: CASSEGSNYEQYF

J: TRBJ1-1
size: -
V: TRBV6-1
D: -
DNA: TGTGCCAGCAGTGAAGTAGGGGGTGAAGCTTTCTTT
CDR3: CASSEVGGEAFF

J: TRBJ2-4
size: once
V: TRBV23-1
D: TRBD1
DNA: TGCGCCAGCGGAAACAGGGGGCCCCACAAAAACATTCAGTACTTC
CDR3: CASGNRGPHKNIQYF

J: TRBJ1-6
size: -
V: TRBV19
D: -
DNA: TGTGCCTCGGGAGGTTCACCCCTCCACTTT
CDR3: CASGGSPLHF

J: TRBJ1-5
size: -
V: TRBV19
D: TRBD1
DNA: TGTGCCAGTGGGGTAACGGACAGGGCCGGCGACCAGCCCCAGCATTTT
CDR3: CASGVTDRAGDQPQHF

J: TRBJ2-5
size: -
V: TRBV19
D: -
DNA: TGTGCCAGTAGCATAGGCAGATTAAGGGAGACCCAGTACTTC
CDR3: CASSIGRLRETQYF

J: TRBJ1-5
size: -
V: TRBV28
D: -
DNA: TGTGCCAGCAGTTTGGCCCTCCAGCCCCAGCATTTT
CDR3: CASSLALQPQHF

J: TRBJ2-1
size: -
V: TRBV6-1
D: -
DNA: TGTGCCAGCAGTGAACTAGCCTTAGTATACAATGAGCAGTTCTTC
CDR3: CASSELALVYNEQFF

J: TRBJ2-3
size: -
V: TRBV18
D: TRBD1
DNA: TGTGCCAGCTCTAAACAGGGACAGGGACGAGTCACAGATACGCAGTATTTT
CDR3: CASSKQGQGRVTDTQYF

J: TRBJ1-1
size: -
V: TRBV18
D: -
DNA: TGTGCCAGCTCATTCACGACCTCGGGACACCTGAACACTGAAGCTTTCTTT
CDR3: CASSFTTSGHLNTEAFF

J: TRBJ2-3
size: -
V: TRBV5-1
D: TRBD2
DNA: TGCGCCAGCAGCTCCTTAGCGGGAGCCTCAGATACGCAGTATTTT
CDR3: CASSSLAGASDTQYF

J: TRBJ2-1
size: -
V: TRBV7-2
D: TRBD1
DNA: TGTGCCAGCAGCTTAGCCGACAGGGGGTACCTTAATGAGCAGTTCTTC
CDR3: CASSLADRGYLNEQFF